A selection of T cell receptor beta chains follows, all from one sample in a study of glioma-infiltrating T cells. TCRdb re-derived calls from the multiplex PCR reads in MiXCR, one entry per CDR3 protein. Found here are around 140,000 distinct CDR3 sequences, around 42% of them singletons; the top ten hold around 20%. The sequenced material came from glioma tissue, nonneoplastic brain tissue, or PBMCs (not recorded which). Receptors originate from a human donor with low-grade glioma or glioblastoma, undergoing nonglioma brain surgery, or in good health (not recorded which). The CDR3 runs from the conserved cysteine through the conserved F or W. The D gene is left open where the match is weak. Clone size is not always given. Where it is, it says once, few, many or a class for expanded clones.

v_gene	j_gene	abundance	d_gene	CDR3nt	CDR3aa
TRBV15	TRBJ1-1	few	.	TGTGCCACCAGCAGAGACCAGGGGAGGACTGAAGCTTTCTTT	CATSRDQGRTEAFF
TRBV10-3	TRBJ2-7	.	TRBD2	TGTGCCATCAGTGAGACGGGACTAGCGGGATACCACGAGCAGTACTTC	CAISETGLAGYHEQYF
TRBV6-2/TRBV6-3	TRBJ1-1	.	.	TGTGCCAGCAGCAAGATGATGCAAGACACTGAAGCTTTCTTT	CASSKMMQDTEAFF
TRBV28	TRBJ1-1	few	TRBD1	TGTGCCAGCAGTACTCAGGGGGGGGTAAGAACTGAAGCTTTCTTT	CASSTQGGVRTEAFF
TRBV4-3	TRBJ1-2	.	.	TGCGCCAGCAGCCAAGAACCAGGGAGTTATGGCTACACCTTC	CASSQEPGSYGYTF
TRBV14	TRBJ1-1	.	.	TGTGCCAGCAGCCTCGGGGGATGGACTGAAGCTTTCTTT	CASSLGGWTEAFF
TRBV2	TRBJ1-3	.	.	TGTGCCAGCAGTGGGGAGATCCCCTCTGGAAACACCATATATTTT	CASSGEIPSGNTIYF
TRBV4-1	TRBJ2-7	.	.	TGCGCCAGCAGCCAAGATACCTCTACGAGCTCCTACGAGCAGTACTTC	CASSQDTSTSSYEQYF
TRBV15	TRBJ1-1	few	.	TGTGCCACCAGCAGAGTCGGCGGTGAAGCTTTCTTT	CATSRVGGEAFF
TRBV20-1	TRBJ1-1	few	TRBD1	TGCAGTGCGCAGACAGGGTCCAACACTGAAGCTTTCTTT	CSAQTGSNTEAFF
TRBV7-9	TRBJ2-7	.	TRBD2	TGTGCCAGCAGCTCCACCGGGACTAGCGTCGACGAGCAGTACTTC	CASSSTGTSVDEQYF
TRBV20-1	TRBJ2-5	.	TRBD1	TGCAGTGCTGCCACCGGGACAGGGGGCCTCGAGACCCAGTACTTC	CSAATGTGGLETQYF
TRBV19	TRBJ2-1	.	.	TGTGCCAGTAGTGTCGACTGGAGCTCCTACAATGAGCAGTTCTTC	CASSVDWSSYNEQFF
TRBV4-1	TRBJ2-5	once	.	TGCGCCAGCAGCCAAGGAGGATACGAGACCCAGTACTTC	CASSQGGYETQYF
TRBV20-1	TRBJ2-7	.	TRBD2	TGCAGTGATGGCGGGGGTTACGAGCAGTACTTC	CSDGGGYEQYF
TRBV6-2/TRBV6-3	TRBJ1-1	.	.	TGTGCCAGCAGTTACTCGGACCTTAAGACTGAAGCTTTCTTT	CASSYSDLKTEAFF
TRBV28	TRBJ2-1	.	.	TGTGCCAGCGAGGGAGAAAGCTCCTACAATGAGCAGTTCTTC	CASEGESSYNEQFF
TRBV12-3/TRBV12-4	TRBJ1-2	.	TRBD1	TGTGCCAGCCGACTGGGCAACAGGGGAGGTGGCTACACCTTC	CASRLGNRGGGYTF
TRBV28	TRBJ2-7	few	.	TGTGCCAGCAGTTTGCAGGTTACCGAGCAGTACTTC	CASSLQVTEQYF
TRBV15	TRBJ2-2	.	.	TGTGCCAGCAGACTACAGGGAGCGAACACCGGGGAGCTGTTTTTT	CASRLQGANTGELFF